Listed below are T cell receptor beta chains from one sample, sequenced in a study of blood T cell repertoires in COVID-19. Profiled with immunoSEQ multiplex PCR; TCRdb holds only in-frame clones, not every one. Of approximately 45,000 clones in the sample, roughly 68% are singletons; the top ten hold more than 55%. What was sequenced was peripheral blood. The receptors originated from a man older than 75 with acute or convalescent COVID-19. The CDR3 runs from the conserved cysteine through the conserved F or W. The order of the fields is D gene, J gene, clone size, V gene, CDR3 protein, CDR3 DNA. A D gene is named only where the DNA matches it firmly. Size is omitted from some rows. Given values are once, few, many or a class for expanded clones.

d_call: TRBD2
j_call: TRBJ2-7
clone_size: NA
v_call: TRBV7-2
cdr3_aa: CASSQGTSGRAYEQYF
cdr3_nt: TGTGCCAGCAGTCAAGGGACTAGCGGGAGGGCCTACGAGCAGTACTTC

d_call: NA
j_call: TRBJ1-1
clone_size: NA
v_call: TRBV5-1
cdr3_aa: CASSLNQNTEAFF
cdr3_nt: TGCGCCAGCAGCTTGAATCAGAACACTGAAGCTTTCTTT

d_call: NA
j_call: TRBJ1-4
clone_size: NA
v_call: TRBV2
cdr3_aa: CASNGVQRATNEKLFF
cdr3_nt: TGTGCCAGCAACGGGGTACAGAGGGCAACTAATGAAAAACTGTTTTTT

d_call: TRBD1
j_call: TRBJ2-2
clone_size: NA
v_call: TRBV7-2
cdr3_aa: CASSVEQGASTGELFF
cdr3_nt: TGTGCCAGCAGCGTCGAACAGGGGGCTAGCACCGGGGAGCTGTTTTTT

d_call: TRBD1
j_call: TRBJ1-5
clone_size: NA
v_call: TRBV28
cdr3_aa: CASSLGTGVRPQHF
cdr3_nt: TGTGCCAGCAGTTTAGGGACAGGGGTACGGCCCCAGCATTTT

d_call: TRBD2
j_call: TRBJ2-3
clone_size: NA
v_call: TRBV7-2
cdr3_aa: CASSPGLAGGADTQYF
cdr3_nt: TGTGCCAGCAGCCCTGGACTAGCGGGAGGGGCAGATACGCAGTATTTT

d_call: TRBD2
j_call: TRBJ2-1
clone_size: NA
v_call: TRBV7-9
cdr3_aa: CASRDGRSYNEQFF
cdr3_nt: TGTGCCAGCAGGGACGGGAGGTCCTACAATGAGCAGTTCTTC

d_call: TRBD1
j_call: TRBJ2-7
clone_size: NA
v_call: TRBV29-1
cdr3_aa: CSVEGGTDLNEQYF
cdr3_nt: TGCAGCGTTGAAGGTGGGACAGATCTGAACGAGCAGTACTTC

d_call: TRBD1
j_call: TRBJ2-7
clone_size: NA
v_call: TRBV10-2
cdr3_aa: CASSEGQGAPYEQYF
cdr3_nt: TGCGCCAGCAGTGAGGGACAGGGGGCCCCCTACGAGCAGTACTTC

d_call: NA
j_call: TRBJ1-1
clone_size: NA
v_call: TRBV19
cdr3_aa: CASSIGQILNTEAFF
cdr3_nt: TGTGCCAGTAGTATTGGACAGATTTTGAACACTGAAGCTTTCTTT

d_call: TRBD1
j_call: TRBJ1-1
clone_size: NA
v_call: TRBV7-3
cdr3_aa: CASSFTGGRNTEAFF
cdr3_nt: TGTGCCAGCAGCTTTACAGGGGGCCGGAACACTGAAGCTTTCTTT

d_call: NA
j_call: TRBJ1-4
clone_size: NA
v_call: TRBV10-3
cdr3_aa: CAISEFGNEKLFF
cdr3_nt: TGTGCCATCAGTGAGTTCGGTAATGAAAAACTGTTTTTT

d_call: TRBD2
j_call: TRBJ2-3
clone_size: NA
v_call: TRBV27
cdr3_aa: CASTGGRGGTDTQYF
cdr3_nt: TGTGCCAGCACGGGGGGAAGAGGGGGCACAGATACGCAGTATTTT

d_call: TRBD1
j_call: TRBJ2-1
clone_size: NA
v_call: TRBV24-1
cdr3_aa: CATAPTGTANNEQFF
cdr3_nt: TGTGCCACCGCCCCCACCGGGACAGCCAACAATGAGCAGTTCTTC

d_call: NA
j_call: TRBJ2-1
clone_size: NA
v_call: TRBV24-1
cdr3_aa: CATSNSGGNEQFF
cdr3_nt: TGTGCCACCAGTAATAGCGGCGGCAATGAGCAGTTCTTC

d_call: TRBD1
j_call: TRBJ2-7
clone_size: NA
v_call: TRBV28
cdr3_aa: CASSLGAGQAPYEQYF
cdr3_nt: TGTGCCAGCAGTTTAGGGGCCGGACAGGCTCCCTACGAGCAGTACTTC

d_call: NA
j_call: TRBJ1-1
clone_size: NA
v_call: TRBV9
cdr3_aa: CASSVAPGVVNTEAFF
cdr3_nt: TGTGCCAGCAGCGTAGCCCCGGGGGTGGTGAACACTGAAGCTTTCTTT

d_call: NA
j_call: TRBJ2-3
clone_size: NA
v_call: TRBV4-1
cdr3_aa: CASSLRLSDTQYF
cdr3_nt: TGCGCCAGCAGCCTTAGACTTTCAGATACGCAGTATTTT

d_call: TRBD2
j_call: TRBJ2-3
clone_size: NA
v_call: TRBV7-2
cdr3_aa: CASSHSGRTDTQYF
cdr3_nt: TGTGCCAGCAGCCATAGCGGGAGGACAGATACGCAGTATTTT

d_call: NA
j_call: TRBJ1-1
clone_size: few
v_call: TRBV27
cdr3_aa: CARGGDTEAFF
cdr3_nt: TGTGCCAGAGGGGGGGATACTGAAGCTTTCTTT

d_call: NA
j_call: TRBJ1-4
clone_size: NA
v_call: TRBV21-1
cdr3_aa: CASSRPGICYEKLFF
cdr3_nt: TGTGCCAGCAGCCGACCAGGGATTTGTTATGAAAAACTGTTTTTT

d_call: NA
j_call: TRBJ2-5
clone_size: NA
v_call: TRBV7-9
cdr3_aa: CASSLGSGFQETQYF
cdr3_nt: TGTGCCAGCAGCTTGGGTAGCGGATTTCAAGAGACCCAGTACTTC

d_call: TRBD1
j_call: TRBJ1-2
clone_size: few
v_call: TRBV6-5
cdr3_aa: CATRTPQGAGYTF
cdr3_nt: TGTGCCACTCGTACGCCCCAGGGGGCAGGCTACACCTTC

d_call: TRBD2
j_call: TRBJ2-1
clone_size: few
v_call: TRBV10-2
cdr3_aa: CASSEGGLAGDEQFF
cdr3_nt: TGCGCCAGCAGTGAAGGGGGACTAGCGGGAGATGAGCAGTTCTTC

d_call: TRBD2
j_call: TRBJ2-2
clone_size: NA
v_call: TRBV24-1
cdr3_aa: CAAQREGLTGELFF
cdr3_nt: TGTGCCGCTCAGCGGGAGGGCTTAACCGGGGAGCTGTTTTTT

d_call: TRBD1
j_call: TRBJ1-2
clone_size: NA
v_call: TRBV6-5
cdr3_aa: CASSYTDRGSYTF
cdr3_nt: TGTGCCAGCAGTTACACCGACAGGGGTAGCTACACCTTC

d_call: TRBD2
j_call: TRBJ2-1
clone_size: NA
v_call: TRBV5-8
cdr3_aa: CASSAGGGYLYNEQFF
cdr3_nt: TGTGCCAGCAGCGCCGGCGGGGGTTACCTCTACAATGAGCAGTTCTTC

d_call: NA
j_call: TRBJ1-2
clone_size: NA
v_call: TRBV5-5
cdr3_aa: CASSQTGSYGYTF
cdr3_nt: TGTGCCAGCAGCCAGACAGGTTCCTATGGCTACACCTTC

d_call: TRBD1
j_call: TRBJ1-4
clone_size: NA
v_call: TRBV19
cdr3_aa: CASSSGQGINEKLFF
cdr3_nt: TGTGCCAGTAGTTCCGGACAGGGCATTAATGAAAAACTGTTTTTT

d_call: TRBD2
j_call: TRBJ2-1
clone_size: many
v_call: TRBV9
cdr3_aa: CASSVELAGAYNEQFF
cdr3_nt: TGTGCCAGCAGCGTAGAACTAGCGGGAGCCTACAATGAGCAGTTCTTC

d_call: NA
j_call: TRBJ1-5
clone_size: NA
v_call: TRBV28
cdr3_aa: CASREQGRSNQPQHF
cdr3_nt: TGTGCCAGCAGAGAACAGGGACGGAGCAATCAGCCCCAGCATTTT

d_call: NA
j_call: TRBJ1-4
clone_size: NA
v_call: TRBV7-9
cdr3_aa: CASSPRRGDPLREKLFF
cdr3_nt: TGTGCCAGCAGCCCTAGACGGGGTGATCCCCTTAGGGAAAAACTGTTTTTT

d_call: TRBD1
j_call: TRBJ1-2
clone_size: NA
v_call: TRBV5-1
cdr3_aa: CASSWTGDYGYTF
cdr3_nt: TGCGCCAGCAGCTGGACAGGGGACTATGGCTACACCTTC

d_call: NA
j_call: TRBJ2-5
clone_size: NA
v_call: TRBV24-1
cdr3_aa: CAIGDKTQETQYF
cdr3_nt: TGTGCCATAGGGGACAAGACCCAAGAGACCCAGTACTTC

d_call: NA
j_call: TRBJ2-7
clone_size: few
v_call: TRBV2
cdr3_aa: CASSGELAVREQYF
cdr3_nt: TGTGCCAGCAGCGGGGAGCTAGCCGTGCGCGAGCAGTACTTC

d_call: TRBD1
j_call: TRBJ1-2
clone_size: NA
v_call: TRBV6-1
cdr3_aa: CASSDSGQGKGYTF
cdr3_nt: TGTGCCAGCAGTGATTCTGGACAGGGAAAAGGCTACACCTTC

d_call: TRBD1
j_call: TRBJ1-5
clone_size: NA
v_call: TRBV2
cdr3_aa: CASRKGQGGQPQHF
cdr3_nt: TGTGCCAGCAGGAAGGGACAGGGAGGTCAGCCCCAGCATTTT

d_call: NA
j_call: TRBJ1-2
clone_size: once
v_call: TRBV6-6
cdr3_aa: CASSDPSGTTYGYTF
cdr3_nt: TGTGCCAGCAGCGACCCGTCCGGGACAACTTATGGCTACACCTTC

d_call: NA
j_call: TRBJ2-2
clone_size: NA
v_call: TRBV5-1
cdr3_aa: CASSLGGINTGELFF
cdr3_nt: TGCGCCAGCAGCTTGGGAGGGATTAACACCGGGGAGCTGTTTTTT

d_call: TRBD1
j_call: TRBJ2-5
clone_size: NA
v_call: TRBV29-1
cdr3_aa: CSARMGQGSTQYF
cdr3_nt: TGCAGCGCTCGGATGGGACAGGGTTCGACCCAGTACTTC